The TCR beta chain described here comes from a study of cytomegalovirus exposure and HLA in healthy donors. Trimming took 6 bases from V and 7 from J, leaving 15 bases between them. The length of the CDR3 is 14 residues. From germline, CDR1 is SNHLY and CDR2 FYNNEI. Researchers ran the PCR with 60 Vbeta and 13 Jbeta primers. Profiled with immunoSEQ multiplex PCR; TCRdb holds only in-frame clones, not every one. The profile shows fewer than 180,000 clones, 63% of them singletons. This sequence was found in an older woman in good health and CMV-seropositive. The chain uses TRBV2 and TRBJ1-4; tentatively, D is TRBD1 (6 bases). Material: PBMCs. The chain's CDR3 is CASRPRGAGEKLFF. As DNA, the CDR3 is TGTGCCAGCAGACCACGGGGGGCTGGTGAAAAACTGTTTTTT. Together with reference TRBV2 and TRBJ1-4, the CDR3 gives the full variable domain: EPEVTQTPSHQVTQMGQEVILRCVPISNHLYFYWYRQILGQKVEFLVSFYNNEISEKSEIFDDQFSVERPDGSNFTLKIRSTKLEDSAMYFCASRPRGAGEKLFFGSGTQLSVL.